A selection of T cell receptor beta chains follows, all from one sample in a study of blood T cell repertoires in COVID-19. Sequencing was performed with immunoSEQ multiplex PCR; in TCRdb, only in-frame clones are kept and a portion is missing. Among approximately 670,000 clones listed, 70% to 90% were seen once. The sample taken for sequencing was peripheral blood. These receptors were taken from a woman younger than 30 with acute or convalescent COVID-19. CDR3s include the opening cysteine and the closing phenylalanine or tryptophan. The order of the fields is V gene, clone size, J gene, D gene, CDR3 protein, CDR3 DNA. D genes are given only for firm matches. Clone sizes are given selectively: once, few, many, or a class where the clone is expanded.

V gene: TRBV9; clone size: .; J gene: TRBJ1-1; D gene: TRBD1; CDR3 protein: CASSSRDRGGTEAFF; CDR3 DNA: TGTGCCAGCAGCTCGCGGGACAGGGGTGGCACTGAAGCTTTCTTT
V gene: TRBV9; clone size: once; J gene: TRBJ1-2; D gene: .; CDR3 protein: CASSPSTASNYGYTF; CDR3 DNA: TGTGCCAGCAGCCCGTCGACAGCATCTAACTATGGCTACACCTTC
V gene: TRBV27; clone size: few; J gene: TRBJ2-3; D gene: .; CDR3 protein: CAAGRGTDTQYF; CDR3 DNA: TGTGCCGCAGGGCGAGGCACAGATACGCAGTATTTT
V gene: TRBV18; clone size: .; J gene: TRBJ2-3; D gene: TRBD2; CDR3 protein: CASSPAGGTDTQYF; CDR3 DNA: TGTGCCAGCTCACCTGCGGGGGGCACAGATACGCAGTATTTT
V gene: TRBV5-1; clone size: once; J gene: TRBJ2-7; D gene: TRBD1; CDR3 protein: CASSQQGNEQYF; CDR3 DNA: TGCGCCAGCAGTCAACAGGGGAACGAGCAGTACTTC
V gene: TRBV7-9; clone size: .; J gene: TRBJ1-2; D gene: TRBD1; CDR3 protein: CASSFLGTGVGYTF; CDR3 DNA: TGTGCCAGCAGCTTTCTCGGGACAGGGGTAGGCTACACCTTC
V gene: TRBV7-6; clone size: once; J gene: TRBJ2-5; D gene: TRBD2; CDR3 protein: CASSSETSLQETQYF; CDR3 DNA: TGTGCCAGCAGCTCGGAGACTAGCCTACAAGAGACCCAGTACTTC
V gene: TRBV6-4; clone size: few; J gene: TRBJ1-1; D gene: TRBD1; CDR3 protein: CASSDSAQGAATEAFF; CDR3 DNA: TGTGCCAGCAGTGACTCAGCACAGGGGGCGGCCACTGAAGCTTTCTTT
V gene: TRBV2; clone size: .; J gene: TRBJ2-7; D gene: TRBD2; CDR3 protein: CASSGDPGGSYEQYF; CDR3 DNA: TGTGCCAGCAGTGGTGACCCGGGGGGCTCCTACGAGCAGTACTTC
V gene: TRBV12-5; clone size: .; J gene: TRBJ1-6; D gene: .; CDR3 protein: CASGLVLDKGNSPLHF; CDR3 DNA: TGTGCTAGTGGTTTGGTTCTCGACAAAGGTAATTCACCCCTCCACTTT
V gene: TRBV6-2/TRBV6-3; clone size: .; J gene: TRBJ1-4; D gene: TRBD1; CDR3 protein: CASSFTPGQGFEKLFF; CDR3 DNA: TGTGCCAGCAGTTTCACCCCCGGACAGGGCTTCGAAAAACTGTTTTTT
V gene: TRBV6-1; clone size: few; J gene: TRBJ2-7; D gene: TRBD2; CDR3 protein: CASSELAGGHYEQYF; CDR3 DNA: TGTGCCAGCAGTGAACTAGCGGGGGGCCACTACGAGCAGTACTTC
V gene: TRBV10-3; clone size: .; J gene: TRBJ2-1; D gene: TRBD1; CDR3 protein: CAIRTGGVDEQFF; CDR3 DNA: TGTGCCATCAGGACAGGGGGTGTAGATGAGCAGTTCTTC
V gene: TRBV4-1; clone size: .; J gene: TRBJ1-1; D gene: TRBD1; CDR3 protein: CASSQGTLTPGQGAVRRTEAFF; CDR3 DNA: TGCGCCAGCAGCCAAGGAACCCTAACTCCGGGACAGGGGGCGGTTCGTCGCACTGAAGCTTTCTTT
V gene: TRBV2; clone size: .; J gene: TRBJ1-1; D gene: .; CDR3 protein: CASSGTIKNTEAFF; CDR3 DNA: TGTGCCAGCAGCGGGACAATAAAGAACACTGAAGCTTTCTTT
V gene: TRBV6-5; clone size: .; J gene: TRBJ1-1; D gene: TRBD1; CDR3 protein: CASSSDRGRIHEKAFF; CDR3 DNA: TGTGCCAGCAGTTCAGACAGGGGGCGAATCCACGAGAAAGCTTTCTTT
V gene: TRBV9; clone size: .; J gene: TRBJ1-5; D gene: .; CDR3 protein: CASSVGGGPDQPQHF; CDR3 DNA: TGTGCCAGCAGCGTAGGTGGTGGTCCGGATCAGCCCCAGCATTTT
V gene: TRBV30; clone size: .; J gene: TRBJ2-3; D gene: .; CDR3 protein: CAWMVRGRFTDTQYF; CDR3 DNA: TGTGCCTGGATGGTACGCGGCAGATTCACAGATACGCAGTATTTT
V gene: TRBV4-3; clone size: .; J gene: TRBJ1-6; D gene: .; CDR3 protein: CASSPSRQPNSPLHF; CDR3 DNA: TGCGCCAGCAGCCCAAGTCGACAGCCCAATTCACCCCTCCACTTT
V gene: TRBV2; clone size: .; J gene: TRBJ2-5; D gene: .; CDR3 protein: CASSEMLAVQETQYF; CDR3 DNA: TGTGCCAGCAGTGAGATGTTAGCGGTTCAAGAGACCCAGTACTTC
V gene: TRBV24-1; clone size: .; J gene: TRBJ1-6; D gene: .; CDR3 protein: CATSDLYTGRSSPLHF; CDR3 DNA: TGTGCCACCAGTGACCTGTACACAGGCCGCTCCTCGCCCCTCCACTTT
V gene: TRBV27; clone size: .; J gene: TRBJ1-5; D gene: TRBD1; CDR3 protein: CASRPGQGVLPQHF; CDR3 DNA: TGTGCCAGCAGACCGGGACAGGGCGTTTTGCCCCAGCATTTT
V gene: TRBV28; clone size: .; J gene: TRBJ2-1; D gene: TRBD1; CDR3 protein: CASLPGDRVSNEQFF; CDR3 DNA: TGTGCCAGCCTCCCCGGGGACAGGGTCTCCAATGAGCAGTTCTTC
V gene: TRBV4-2; clone size: .; J gene: TRBJ2-7; D gene: TRBD1; CDR3 protein: CASSTRDRGLNEQYF; CDR3 DNA: TGTGCCAGCAGCACCCGAGACAGGGGGCTTAACGAGCAGTACTTC
V gene: TRBV3-1/TRBV3-2; clone size: .; J gene: TRBJ1-2; D gene: .; CDR3 protein: CASSQGDTLGERYGYTF; CDR3 DNA: TGTGCCAGCAGCCAAGGGGACACATTGGGGGAAAGATATGGCTACACCTTC
V gene: TRBV29-1; clone size: .; J gene: TRBJ1-2; D gene: .; CDR3 protein: CSAQTVTNYGYTF; CDR3 DNA: TGCAGCGCCCAGACAGTGACTAACTATGGCTACACCTTC
V gene: TRBV5-1; clone size: once; J gene: TRBJ1-1; D gene: TRBD1; CDR3 protein: CASSRGPGTGRNTEAFF; CDR3 DNA: TGCGCCAGCAGCCGCGGACCCGGGACAGGGAGGAACACTGAAGCTTTCTTT
V gene: TRBV6-4; clone size: .; J gene: TRBJ2-3; D gene: TRBD2; CDR3 protein: CASSNSGGWDADTQYF; CDR3 DNA: TGTGCCAGCAGTAATAGCGGGGGATGGGATGCAGATACGCAGTATTTT
V gene: TRBV25-1; clone size: .; J gene: TRBJ2-3; D gene: TRBD2; CDR3 protein: CASSEFGLAKGTQYF; CDR3 DNA: TGTGCCAGCAGTGAATTTGGACTAGCCAAAGGTACGCAGTATTTT
V gene: TRBV20-1; clone size: .; J gene: TRBJ2-7; D gene: .; CDR3 protein: CSARRDYEQYF; CDR3 DNA: TGCAGTGCCCGACGGGACTACGAGCAGTACTTC
V gene: TRBV10-3; clone size: .; J gene: TRBJ1-2; D gene: .; CDR3 protein: CAISGWRSYGYTF; CDR3 DNA: TGTGCCATCAGTGGCTGGCGGAGCTATGGCTACACCTTC
V gene: TRBV12-5; clone size: .; J gene: TRBJ1-6; D gene: TRBD1; CDR3 protein: CASGLGDSANSPLHF; CDR3 DNA: TGTGCTAGTGGTTTGGGGGACAGTGCTAATTCACCCCTCCACTTT
V gene: TRBV13; clone size: .; J gene: TRBJ2-3; D gene: .; CDR3 protein: CASSRLWVGDTQYF; CDR3 DNA: TGTGCCAGCAGCCGGCTTTGGGTCGGGGATACGCAGTATTTT